These 22 T cell receptor beta chains were all obtained from the same sample, sequenced in a study of blood T cell repertoires in COVID-19. Only in-frame clones appear in the TCRdb table, and some are missing; sequencing was by immunoSEQ multiplex PCR. This table has under 150,000 clones, around four fifths appearing once. Sequencing was done on a sample of peripheral blood. These TCRs come from a human donor in a cohort sampled during active COVID-19.

The J gene is TRBJ1-2, the V gene TRBV28; D not resolved. Trimming took 8 bases from V and 3 from J, leaving 10 bases between them. Germline assignment: CDR1 MDHEN and CDR2 SYDVKM. This CDR3 has 12 amino acids. The CDR3 nucleotides read TGTGCCAGCGGGAGACGGTACTATGGCTACACCTTC. Protein product: CASGRRYYGYTF.

This chain links TRBV18 with TRBJ2-7; D is possibly TRBD2 (5 bases). The CDR3 runs to 14 residues. In germline, CDR1 is KGHSH, CDR2 LQKENI. Trimming pared 2 bases from V and 2 bases from J, leaving 10 bases between. In nucleotides, the CDR3 is TGTGCCAGCTCACCAATTAGCGACCCCTACGAGCAGTACTTC. Amino acids: CASSPISDPYEQYF. The full variable domain, completed using reference TRBV18 and TRBJ2-7, is NAGVMQNPRHLVRRRGQEARLRCSPMKGHSHVYWYRQLPEEGLKFMVYLQKENIIDESGMPKERFSAEFPKEGPSILRIQQVVRGDSAAYFCASSPISDPYEQYFGPGTRLTVT.

V usage is TRBV5-1 and J usage is TRBJ1-2; D unclear. Germline V gives CDR1 SGHRS, CDR2 YFSETQ. V was shortened by 1 base and J by 2 bases, with 9 bases between the two germline ends. CDR3 length: 14 residues. CDR3 amino acids: CASSLSAANYGYTF. CDR3 nucleotide sequence: TGCGCCAGCAGCTTGTCAGCAGCGAACTATGGCTACACCTTC.

The rearrangement joins TRBV5-5 to TRBJ2-7; 8 bases map to TRBD2. The CDR3 consists of 16 residues. Germline CDR1 reads SGHKS; CDR2 reads YYEKEE (reference sequence). The ends lost 7 bases at V and 6 bases at J; junction bases unmatched: 18. The CDR3 DNA reads as TGTGCCAGCGTCACTCGGGGAGGGCTAGCGGGCTCCGAGCAGTACTTC. Its protein product is CASVTRGGLAGSEQYF.

The chain employs TRBV19 and TRBJ1-6; a weak D match, TRBD1 (5 bases). V dropped 9 bases and J dropped 4 bases, with 16 bases sitting between them. CDR1 LNHDA and CDR2 SQIVND come from the germline V gene (reference sequence). The CDR3 sequence is 15 residues long. CDR3 sequence (DNA): TGTGCCAGCCATCCCAGGGAGGGGTATAATTCACCCCTCCACTTT. Protein: CASHPREGYNSPLHF.

The chain recombines TRBV9 with TRBJ1-6, with a tentative D call TRBD1 (5 bases). V gave up 0 bases and J gave up 10 bases, with 11 bases separating them. CDR1 SGDLS and CDR2 YYNGEE come from the germline V gene. The CDR3 covers 14 residues. The CDR3 sequence is CASSVGRVGSPLHF. The CDR3, as DNA: TGTGCCAGCAGCGTAGGCAGGGTAGGCTCACCCCTCCACTTT.

CDR3 DNA sequence: TGTGCCAGCAGCTTAAGGACAGGGGGTCTCTCTAATGAAAAACTGTTTTTT. Translating it yields CASSLRTGGLSNEKLFF. The chain carries TRBV5-5 and TRBJ1-4, with 10 bases that match TRBD1. The CDR3 sequence is 17 residues long. CDR1 is SGHKS and CDR2 is YYEKEE in the germline V gene (reference sequence). Trimming at V came to 2 bases and at J to 3 bases, leaving 7 bases not matched to a gene.

This chain joins TRBV5-4 and TRBJ2-7; a weak D match, TRBD1 (5 bases). The CDR3 consists of 12 residues. V gave up 0 bases and J gave up 6 bases, with 7 bases separating them. Germline CDR1 and CDR2: SGHNT and YYREEE (reference sequence). The CDR3 nucleotides are TGTGCCAGCAGCTTGGAAGGGGCCGAGCAGTACTTC. Its protein is CASSLEGAEQYF.

This clone was observed a few times. V gene TRBV29-1 combines with J gene TRBJ2-4, with D perhaps TRBD1 (5 bases). Germline assignment: CDR1 SQVTM and CDR2 ANQGSEA. This CDR3 has 13 amino acids. V lost 1 base, J lost 4 bases, and 8 bases lay in between. In DNA, the CDR3 is TGCAGCGTTGAAGGTCAGGGTAAAAACATTCAGTACTTC. Its translation: CSVEGQGKNIQYF.

This chain links TRBV7-9 with TRBJ2-3; the match to TRBD2 covers 10 bases. The CDR3 consists of 15 residues. Germline V gene data show CDR1 as SEHNR and CDR2 as FQNEAQ (reference sequence). J lost 1 base, V lost 6 bases, and 4 bases had no gene match. The CDR3 DNA reads TGTGCCAGCAGACTTACTAGCGGGGGCACAGATACGCAGTATTTT. Translating it yields CASRLTSGGTDTQYF.

The chain carries TRBV19 and TRBJ2-7; 7 nucleotides line up with TRBD1. The V and J ends lost 4 bases and 0 bases, in that order; junction bases with no gene match: 0. The CDR3 spans 13 residues. Germline values: CDR1 LNHDA, CDR2 SQIVND (reference sequence). DNA of the CDR3: TGTGCCAGTAGTAGGGACAGCTCCTACGAGCAGTACTTC. Residues: CASSRDSSYEQYF.

The chain recombines TRBV5-5 with TRBJ1-4; D is possibly TRBD1 (5 bases). The V gene's germline CDR1 is SGHKS and CDR2 YYEKEE (reference sequence). CDR3 length: 15 residues. V lost 4 bases, J lost 6 bases, and 16 bases lay in between. The CDR3 DNA follows: TGTGCCAGCAGCGCAAGGCCAGGGATGGATGAAAAACTGTTTTTT. Amino acid sequence: CASSARPGMDEKLFF.

This chain links TRBV25-1 with TRBJ2-1; 8 nucleotides align to TRBD1. The germline V gene encodes CDR1 MGHDK and CDR2 SYGVNS. The J segment lost 7 bases and the V segment lost 2 bases, leaving 4 bases of the junction unmatched. This CDR3 spans 14 amino acids. CDR3 nucleotide sequence: TGTGCCAGCAGTGAAATGACAGGGGTAAATGAGCAGTTCTTC. Translating gives CASSEMTGVNEQFF.

In this sample, this clone turned up once. CDR3 amino acids: CASRFSGSAGGIYNEQFF. CDR3 bases: TGTGCCAGCAGATTTAGCGGGAGTGCTGGTGGGATATACAATGAGCAGTTCTTC. The rearrangement uses TRBV28 and TRBJ2-1; 9 bases map to TRBD2. Unmatched junction bases numbered 16, after V lost 6 bases and J lost 4 bases. The length of the CDR3 is 18 residues. Per the germline V gene, CDR1 is MDHEN and CDR2 is SYDVKM.

J is TRBJ2-7 and V is TRBV20-1; the D gene is possibly TRBD1 (6 bases). CDR3 size: 13 residues. Germline CDR1 and CDR2: DFQATT and SNEGSKA (reference sequence). Trimming cost V 3 bases and J 3 bases, with 12 bases left between them. The CDR3 DNA follows: TGCAGTGCTAGTCTTGGACAGCACTACGAGCAGTACTTC. It specifies CSASLGQHYEQYF.

This clone has only a few counts. V usage is TRBV7-9 and J usage is TRBJ1-2; D is ambiguous. V was trimmed by 5 bases and J by 3 bases, leaving 13 bases between them. The CDR3 contains 14 residues. Germline V gene lookup returns CDR1 SEHNR and CDR2 FQNEAQ (reference sequence). This chain's CDR3 is CASSGGPLDYGYTF. The CDR3 DNA reads TGTGCCAGCAGCGGCGGCCCCCTGGACTATGGCTACACCTTC.

This clone was seen at least ten times. The J gene is TRBJ1-1, the V gene TRBV30, with a possible D match to TRBD1 (5 bases). The germline V gene encodes CDR1 GTSNPN and CDR2 SVGIG (reference sequence). The CDR3 spans 13 residues. Trimming cost V 2 bases and J 4 bases, with 11 bases left between them. The CDR3, as DNA: TGTGCCTGGAGTTTGCAGGGTGGCACTGAAGCTTTCTTT. It specifies CAWSLQGGTEAFF.

The chain joins TRBV5-1 to TRBJ2-7, with 11 bases lining up with TRBD2. Germline V lookup: CDR1 SGHRS, CDR2 YFSETQ. The CDR3 runs 16 residues. Losses at the gene ends were 4 bases for V and 4 bases for J; bases not matched to a gene: 10. As DNA, the CDR3 is TGCGCCAGCAGCGAACTAGCGGGAGCGCAAGGGTACGAGCAGTACTTC. Translation: CASSELAGAQGYEQYF. The full variable domain, its missing parts supplied by reference TRBV5-1 and TRBJ2-7, is KAGVTQTPRYLIKTRGQQVTLSCSPISGHRSVSWYQQTPGQGLQFLFEYFSETQRNKGNFPGRFSGRQFSNSRSEMNVSTLELGDSALYLCASSELAGAQGYEQYFGPGTRLTVT.

The genes are TRBV30 and TRBJ2-6; a possible D gene is TRBD2 (6 bases). CDR3 length: 15 residues. V was clipped by 0 bases and J by 3 bases, with 9 bases between them. Germline CDR1 is GTSNPN and CDR2 is SVGIG (reference sequence). CDR3 residues: CAWSVWGVGANVLTF. The CDR3 nucleotides read TGTGCCTGGAGTGTATGGGGGGTTGGGGCCAACGTCCTGACTTTC.

This chain connects TRBV21-1 to TRBJ2-7; the DNA was not used to check the table's D call, TRBD1. TRBV21-1 is deemed a pseudogene. The CDR3 runs to 17 residues. The CDR3 bases are TGTGCCAGCAACACACCTAACCCGGGACAGGGGCTCTACGAGCAGTACTTC. Its translation is CASNTPNPGQGLYEQYF.

This clone was seen a few times. The CDR3 DNA reads TGTGCCACCAGCAGAGAGGCCCCAGGGTTGAACAATCAGCCCCAGCATTTT. This translates into CATSREAPGLNNQPQHF. The chain employs TRBV15 and TRBJ1-5, with D maybe TRBD1 (5 bases). This CDR3 comprises 17 residues. Germline loops: CDR1 LNHNV, CDR2 YYDKDF (reference sequence). Trimming stripped 0 bases from V and 3 bases from J, with 15 bases between. The complete variable domain, with remaining parts taken from reference TRBV15 and TRBJ1-5, reads DAMVIQNPRYQVTQFGKPVTLSCSQTLNHNVMYWYQQKSSQAPKLLFHYYDKDFNNEADTPDNFQSRRPNTSFCFLDIRSPGLGDTAMYLCATSREAPGLNNQPQHFGDGTRLSIL.

The chain combines TRBV7-2 with TRBJ2-3; D gene uncertain. Trimming pared 1 base from V and 4 bases from J, leaving 6 bases between. The germline V gene encodes CDR1 SGHTA and CDR2 FQGNSA. The CDR3 runs 13 residues. CDR3 protein: CASSLDAADTQYF. The CDR3 region has the DNA TGTGCCAGCAGCTTAGATGCGGCAGATACGCAGTATTTT.